This note documents a single TCR beta chain sequence. These data come from a study of blood T cell repertoires in COVID-19. For the study at large: Nucleic acid was either cDNA or gDNA, and it came from T cells, B-cell-depleted T cells, or PBMCs.

In the source study's methods: Scientists estimated how many nucleated cells there were by amplifying reference gene primers. The assay was immunoSEQ multiplex PCR, and TCRdb's table has in-frame clones only and misses some. From that table come the V and J calls and clone size; the DNA was used to work out D and trimming. Seen here are around 210,000 clones, approximately 87% observed once, and the top ten hold 0.7% to 0.85%. This clonotype was sampled from a woman aged 70 to 79 with acute or convalescent COVID-19. The sample was peripheral blood.

CDR3 bases: TGTGCCAGCAGAAACCTAGGGGCTAACTATGGCTACACCTTC. Protein product: CASRNLGANYGYTF. This chain connects TRBV6-4 to TRBJ1-2; possibly TRBD1 for D (5 bases). CDR1 is MRHNA and CDR2 is SNTAGT in the germline V gene. V lost 6 bases to trimming and J lost 0 bases, with 11 bases between them. This CDR3 contains 14 residues.